These 14 T cell receptor beta chains share one sample of origin, sequenced in a study of blood T cell repertoires in COVID-19. Clones were sequenced by immunoSEQ multiplex PCR, and TCRdb holds only the in-frame ones, with some missing. The table includes about 300,000 clones, around 86% detected once. Sequences were obtained from peripheral blood. These TCRs come from a man in his 70s with acute or convalescent COVID-19.

This rearrangement joins TRBV9 to TRBJ2-1; maybe TRBD2 (7 bases). Germline values: CDR1 SGDLS, CDR2 YYNGEE. Trimming stripped 0 bases from V and 3 bases from J, with 10 bases between. The CDR3 totals 15 residues. For the CDR3, the DNA is TGTGCCAGCAGCGTAGGGCGGGGGCACTACAATGAGCAGTTCTTC. It encodes CASSVGRGHYNEQFF. Looking up the rest from reference TRBV9 and TRBJ2-1 gives the full variable domain: DSGVTQTPKHLITATGQRVTLRCSPRSGDLSVYWYQQSLDQGLQFLIQYYNGEERAKGNILERFSAQQFPDLHSELNLSSLELGDSALYFCASSVGRGHYNEQFFGPGTRLTVL.

The chain joins TRBV30 to TRBJ1-1; 7 bases fit TRBD1. This CDR3 contains 15 residues. V shed 2 bases and J 5 bases; nucleotides not matched to a gene: 11. The germline CDR1 and CDR2 sequences are GTSNPN and SVGIG (reference sequence). CDR3 protein: CAWSTPTGLRTEAFF. The CDR3 DNA sequence: TGTGCCTGGAGTACCCCGACAGGGTTGAGGACTGAAGCTTTCTTT.

CDR3 nucleotides: TGTGCCATCGGGGGCGGATCGATGTATGGCTACACCTTC. Residues: CAIGGGSMYGYTF. The chain joins TRBV10-3 to TRBJ1-2; D possibly corresponds to TRBD1 (6 bases). Germline values: CDR1 ENHRY, CDR2 SYGVKD. The length of the CDR3 is 13 residues. Trimming stripped 8 bases from V and 5 bases from J, with 15 bases between.

The V and J genes are TRBV19 and TRBJ1-5; the D gene is possibly TRBD1 (6 bases). The CDR3 covers 18 residues. Trimming removed 3 bases from V and 0 bases from J, with 18 bases in between. CDR1 and CDR2 (germline): LNHDA, SQIVND (reference sequence). The CDR3 region is CASSISLRGINSNQPQHF. DNA of the CDR3: TGTGCCAGTAGTATTTCTCTTAGGGGGATTAATAGCAATCAGCCCCAGCATTTT.

This chain joins TRBV11-2 and TRBJ1-1; 8 nucleotides agree with TRBD1. The germline V gene encodes CDR1 SGHAT and CDR2 FQNNGV. The CDR3 runs to 13 residues. Trimming cost V 6 bases and J 8 bases; bases outside gene matches: 8. DNA of the CDR3: TGTGCCAGCAGTTTCAGTCGGACAGGGGAAGCTTTCTTT. It translates to CASSFSRTGEAFF.

The chain carries TRBV10-3 and TRBJ2-5, with a possible D match to TRBD2 (6 bases). CDR1 is ENHRY and CDR2 is SYGVKD in the germline V gene. V was pared by 6 bases and J by 4 bases, with 18 bases between. This CDR3 is 15 amino acids long. In nucleotides, the CDR3 is TGTGCCATCAGCACCCAGGCGGGGTACGCAGAGACCCAGTACTTC. Translated: CAISTQAGYAETQYF.

The chain uses TRBV24-1 and TRBJ1-4; perhaps TRBD1 as D (5 bases). This CDR3 region has 13 residues. Deletions cut 4 bases from V and 11 bases from J, with 13 bases between. Germline lookup yields CDR1 KGHDR and CDR2 SFDVKD. In DNA form, the CDR3 reads TGTGCCACCAGTGACCCGGGCCAGGGCAAACTGTTTTTT. Translating it yields CATSDPGQGKLFF.

In DNA form, the CDR3 reads TGTGCCAGCTCACCACCCCCCCAGATCTCTGGAAACACCATATATTTT. Translation gives CASSPPPQISGNTIYF. The chain links TRBV18 to TRBJ1-3; D is unclear. V was clipped by 0 bases and J by 0 bases, with 9 bases between them. The CDR3 sequence is 16 residues long. Germline CDR1 KGHSH, CDR2 LQKENI.

CDR3 region: CASSQDRGGGEQYF. In nucleotides, the CDR3 is TGCGCCAGCAGCCAAGATCGGGGGGGTGGCGAGCAGTACTTC. The genes are TRBV4-3 and TRBJ2-7; TRBD2 agrees at 8 bases. Germline V gives CDR1 LGHNA, CDR2 YSLEER. The junction had 4 bases not matched to a gene; V was cut back by 0 bases and J by 6 bases. The CDR3 is 14 residues long.

The CDR3 DNA reads TGTGCCAGCAGCTTGGTTGGGGGGAGGTACGGAAGTACGCAGTATTTT. Translation: CASSLVGGRYGSTQYF. The chain carries TRBV5-5 and TRBJ2-3, with D tentatively TRBD2 (6 bases). Trimming removed 0 bases from V and 8 bases from J, with 19 bases in between. Per germline, CDR1 SGHKS and CDR2 YYEKEE (reference sequence). The CDR3 contains 16 residues.

The chain carries TRBV12-3 or TRBV12-4 and TRBJ2-1, with D unresolved. Trimming removed 5 bases from V and 9 bases from J, with 11 bases in between. The CDR3 contains 12 residues. CDR3 loop: CASSPPFIEQFF. As DNA, the CDR3 is TGTGCCAGCAGTCCTCCTTTTATTGAGCAGTTCTTC.

This clone showed up just a few times. The chain combines TRBV28 with TRBJ2-5; 15 nucleotides align to TRBD2. Germline trimming cut 5 bases from V and 1 base from J; bases unmatched to any gene: 8. This CDR3 is built from 18 residues. The germline V gene has CDR1 MDHEN and CDR2 SYDVKM. The CDR3 nucleotides read TGTGCCAGCAGTCCCGGGACTAGCGGGAGGCGCTCCCAAGAGACCCAGTACTTC. Residues: CASSPGTSGRRSQETQYF.

The genes are TRBV5-4 and TRBJ2-1, with 10 bases identical to TRBD2. CDR3 size: 16 residues. Germline V CDR1 and CDR2: SGHNT, YYREEE (reference sequence). V trimming: 2 bases; J trimming: 8 bases; junction bases outside the gene matches: 10. CDR3 sequence reads: CASSFSSAGGPHEQFF. The CDR3 DNA is TGTGCCAGCAGCTTCTCGTCAGCGGGGGGGCCTCATGAGCAGTTCTTC.

There are a few counts of this clone. The chain couples TRBV11-2 to TRBJ1-3, with 8 bases matching TRBD1. Losses at the gene ends were 5 bases for V and 3 bases for J; bases not matched to a gene: 6. CDR3 length equals 15 residues. Per the germline V gene, CDR1 is SGHAT and CDR2 is FQNNGV. The CDR3 sequence: CASSVSGGSGNTIYF. The CDR3 region has the DNA TGTGCCAGCAGCGTTTCAGGGGGCAGTGGAAACACCATATATTTT.